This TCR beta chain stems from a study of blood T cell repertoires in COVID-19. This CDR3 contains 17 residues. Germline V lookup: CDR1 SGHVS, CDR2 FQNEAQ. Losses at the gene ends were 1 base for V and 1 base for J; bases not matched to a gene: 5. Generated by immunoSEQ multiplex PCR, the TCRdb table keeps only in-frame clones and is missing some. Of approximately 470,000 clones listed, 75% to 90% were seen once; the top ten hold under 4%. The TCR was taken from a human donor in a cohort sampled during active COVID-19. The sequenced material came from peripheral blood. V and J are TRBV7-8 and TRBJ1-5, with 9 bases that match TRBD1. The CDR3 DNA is TGTGCCAGCAGCTTAGTCGGGGACAGGGCCAGCAATCAGCCCCAGCATTTT. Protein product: CASSLVGDRASNQPQHF.